Described below is a single TCR beta chain sequence and its context. This specimen belongs to a study of technical replicates of blood from a few donors. Losses at the gene ends were 3 bases for V and 1 base for J; bases not matched to a gene: 5. The length of the CDR3 is 15 residues. Germline loops: CDR1 MNHEY, CDR2 SMNVEV (reference sequence). Only in-frame clones appear in the TCRdb table, and some are missing; sequencing was by immunoSEQ multiplex PCR. The table shows tens of thousands of clones, with around 88% occurring only once. The receptor was derived from a human donor in good health. Some clones in this sample may be carry-over from other donors' samples. The chain has TRBV27 and TRBJ1-1; 7 bases line up with TRBD1. The sample was PBMCs. The CDR3 DNA sequence: TGTGCCAGCAGTTTGGGGAGACAGGGGAACACTGAAGCTTTCTTT. Translated: CASSLGRQGNTEAFF.